This T cell receptor beta chain comes out of a study of T cell repertoires in cytomegalovirus infection. Overall study context: Public TCR beta signature analysis indicated the presence of both CMV infection and matching HLA type. Points from the study as a whole: What dominated the ex vivo response were HLA-C-restricted CMV-specific TCR beta clonotypes.

Per germline, CDR1 SGHTA and CDR2 FQGNSA. The ends were cut back, 5 bases at V and 0 bases at J, with 14 bases in the middle. The CDR3 totals 15 residues. Each CDR3 protein is one row after TCRdb ran MiXCR on the reads. The sample holds about 700,000 distinct CDR3 sequences, around a third seen once. This clonotype was recorded at least ten times. Its antigen is not identified. The chain recombines TRBV7-2 with TRBJ2-7; possible D gene TRBD1, 6 bases. This TCR was recovered from a human donor in good health (CMV status not recorded). Some clones in this sample may be carry-over from other donors' samples. The sample was cultured PBMCs, taken from culture after CMV antigen stimulation. As DNA, the CDR3 is TGTGCCAGCAGCAGAACCGGGACAAACTCCTACGAGCAGTACTTC. Translating gives CASSRTGTNSYEQYF.